This T cell receptor (beta chain) was found in a study of cytomegalovirus exposure and HLA in healthy donors (dated by TCRdb to the late 2010s). Study-wide context: In an earlier analysis of approximately 640 of the donors, under 300 Gb of sequence data and about 110 million unique TCR beta sequences from roughly 190 million T cells were reported. An early release covering roughly 580 HLA-typed donors comprised about 320 gigabases of sequencing data and around 85 million unique TCR sequences. The genetic ancestry cluster associated with self-reported Caucasian donors included approximately 85% of the approximately 430 genotyped donors. The aim of the study was to test whether cataloging public T cell receptors could identify signatures of past pathogen exposure. The T cell repertoires of 666 subjects were profiled by immunosequencing and related to cytomegalovirus serostatus. A separate validation cohort of approximately 120 different subjects was used in addition to the roughly 670-subject first cohort. The study combined high-throughput TCR immunosequencing, statistical association of individual TCRs with disease status, and machine learning to predict cytomegalovirus infection status. A later analysis re-analyzed previously published TCR beta repertoires from 600 to 850 donors and added high-resolution HLA genotyping to study TCR occurrence patterns. In the later analysis, no new phenotypic data were used to find candidate immune exposures; instead, reliance was placed on TCR beta sequences and their occurrence across donors. An earlier analysis of around 540 of the donors applied high-throughput TCR beta sequencing to assess whether each TCR beta V gene segment acted as functional or pseudogenic. Donor age, sex, ethnicity and CMV serostatus were compiled together with the repertoire data. Genome-wide SNP genotypes for about 65% of the roughly 670 donors were used in a later genetic analysis, which treated that subset as a discovery cohort. All discovery cohort repertoires had been generated using a single sequencing platform. Both class I and class II loci were covered by HLA typing, at four-digit resolution. Typing coverage differed by locus: A, B, C, DRB1 and DQB1 were typed in about 620-640 donors, DQA1 in 522, DPA1 in over 600, and DPB1 in 400 to 480. Because of strong linkage in the cohort, a few DR-DQ haplotypes were treated as single units for association and clustering. Among over 350 genotyped donors of the cohort, an average of around 240,000 unique TCR beta nucleotide sequences were sequenced per donor, approximately 20% of them non-productive.

The CDR3 contains 17 residues, cysteine and phenylalanine counted. Only the CDR3 portion is preserved as DNA: 51 bases, with reading frame beginning at the first base. From a lookup of the germline V gene, CDR1 and CDR2 are MGHRA and YSYEKL. The V end gives up 2 bases and the J end 0 bases, leaving 2 bases in the junction not matched to a gene. Of note for this clone: What this receptor recognizes is not known. No per-base quality is available; no much larger clone lies one base away.

What the authors observed across the whole study: In this cohort, only TCR beta chains were sequenced, and detectable features were limited by the absence of alpha or paired-chain data. In a later analysis, HLA-associated TCR beta chains showed more clonal expansion and lower generation probabilities than non-associated chains that were equally common. The classifier was reported to diagnose cytomegalovirus status with high specificity and sensitivity in both the original cohort and the validation cohort. A further reported finding was that TCR beta sequences accurately predicted the HLA-A and HLA-B alleles for most subjects in the first cohort. A later analysis reported that several top co-occurrence clusters appeared linked to parvovirus B19, influenza, CMV and Epstein-Barr virus. A later analysis associated 16,951 TCR beta sequences with specific HLA alleles at a false discovery rate of 0.05. In the study, around 150 TCR beta chains were listed as associated with cytomegalovirus. Three of the identified cytomegalovirus-associated TCR beta chains were confirmed in vitro to be specific for cytomegalovirus antigens. In a later analysis, TCR association rates were found to vary across HLA loci, with the most associated TCRs seen for DRB1 alleles and the fewest for HLA-C alleles. Some IMGT-functional V segments, including TRBV6-2 and TRBV6-3, could not be distinguished by the 87-base-pair reads and were therefore excluded. Because counts were too low, approximately 18 rarely observed V segments, including chromosome 9 orphons, were excluded from the earlier analysis of fewer than 650 of the donors. The only immune exposure information available for the cohort was CMV serostatus. In a later genetic analysis, a missense DCLRE1C variant was associated with V-gene and J-gene trimming of TCR beta chains, and the association was replicated in an independent cohort. Linkage disequilibrium might explain the correlated functional status among segregating V segments, but an unknown experimental factor could not be ruled out. While some public TCRs were present in many individuals, most TCR sequences turned up only very rarely across donors. When HLA alleles, especially DR and DQ, strongly co-occurred, TCR associations were difficult to assign to individual alleles. A later analysis found that most CMV-associated TCR beta chains appeared HLA-restricted, with HLA associations seemingly driven largely by CMV exposure. In a later genetic analysis, fewer N-insertions in productive TCRs were reported among donors in an Asian-associated ancestry cluster than the roughly 710-donor mean. Sequencing depth was assumed to be roughly uniform across donors in the presence/absence analyses, though that assumption may not hold. The authors suggested that the approach could potentially be generalized to other disease states and immunological phenotypes. Because some donors lacked HLA typing at each locus, the association tests relied only on the typed subset. A group of highly shared sequence variants was considered likely to be a technical artifact of the sequencing pipeline. Broadly in line with IMGT annotations, most TCR beta V segments showed up in productive rearrangements about 87% or about 30% of the time in an earlier analysis of 587 of the donors.

Library preparation was by the immunoSEQ multiplex PCR assay. For the multiplex PCR, a mixture combining 60 forward primers for TCR Vbeta segments and 13 reverse primers for TCR Jbeta segments was used. A multiplex PCR assay on genomic DNA amplified the CDR3 region of rearranged TCR beta genes. Amplified TCR beta libraries were sequenced as 87-base-pair reads on the Illumina HiSeq System. The study's own analysis went as follows. A later analysis tallied roughly 78 million unique TCR beta chains across the roughly 610 repertoires, and around 10 million of those chains were shared by two or more donors. Raw reads were error-corrected and collapsed into unique sequences by a nearest-neighbor algorithm in which closely related sequences were merged to remove PCR and sequencing errors. V, D and J gene segments were assigned by aligning CDR3 sequences to IMGT reference sequences. For a sequence to be retained, at least a six-nucleotide match to both a V gene segment and a J gene segment was required. Rearrangements were called productive when the CDR3 lacked stop codons and stayed in frame with V and J; all others were non-productive. Following IMGT convention, CDR3 was defined as the stretch from the second conserved V-encoded cysteine up to the conserved J-encoded phenylalanine. Sequences without an unambiguous match to a single V gene segment were excluded from the earlier analysis of several hundred of the donors. An earlier analysis of a few hundred of the donors called V segments functional above 56.7% productive rearrangements and segregating when the between-donor standard deviation exceeded 5%. A statistical classification framework was built for diagnosing cytomegalovirus status from the catalog of TCR beta chain sequences. In a later analysis, TCR nucleotide sequences were compared against IMGT/GENE-DB human TR gene sequences so that V and J genes could be assigned. A later analysis assigned CDR3 sequences and most-parsimonious VDJ recombination scenarios with the TCRdist pipeline. In a later analysis, each TCR beta chain was defined by its CDR3 amino acid sequence together with its V-gene family, and reads lacking a unique V-gene family were excluded. To address suspected cross-contamination and a sequencing artifact, a later analysis removed a few hundred highly shared, low-generation-probability nucleotide sequences. A later analysis calculated a clonal expansion index for each public chain from normalized within-repertoire ranks of inferred template counts. Generation probabilities in a later analysis came from a VDJ recombination model fitted to out-of-frame rearrangements, and those results were checked against IGoR. A later analysis scored TCR-TCR, TCR-HLA and TCR-CMV co-occurrence with hypergeometric tests, applying a repertoire-size bias correction to TCR pairs. A later analysis estimated false discovery rates by permuting HLA or CMV assignments 20 times. In a later analysis, co-occurring TCRs were grouped using DBSCAN, with TCRdist sequence similarity added in when clustering inside HLA-allele-positive subsets. Repertoires with fewer than 30,000 or more than 120,000 public chains were left out of co-occurrence clustering, as were a few repertoires with anomalous nucleotide sharing. TCRdb obtained this table from immuneACCESS and retained in-frame rearrangements with V and J assigned. These tables miss some clones; where compared with another copy, unresolved V genes account for less than half of the shortfall, and the remainder is unexplained. The V and J calls and the clone size are those of that table, but D and trimming were determined from the DNA. For this sample the table gives 150,000 to 200,000 clones, of which 75% to 85% were detected only once. The top ten clonotypes cover roughly 4.4% of the sample.

The cohort was made up of approximately 700 healthy bone marrow donors. Cohort members were all nominally healthy when sampled, although unrecorded immune exposures were likely present. The donor was CMV seropositive and was included in the group of almost 300 seropositive cohort members. Every donor gave a peripheral blood sample, and the peripheral blood mononuclear cells from that sample were used for TCR beta sequencing. Genomic DNA extraction from the blood cell samples was performed with the Qiagen DNeasy Blood Extraction Kit. The sequencing input was PBMCs. The clonotype was recovered from a woman aged 18-29 years in good health and CMV-seropositive. The receptor chain draws on TRBV4-1 and TRBJ2-1; TRBD2 lines up with 12 middle nucleotides. The DNA sequence is as follows: TGCGCCAGCAGCCAAATACTAGCGGGGGGCTCCTACAATGAGCAGTTCTTC. Translated, it reads CASSQILAGGSYNEQFF.